The 29 T cell receptor beta chains below all came from one sample that was sequenced in a study of cytomegalovirus exposure and HLA in healthy donors. Primers: 60 Vbeta forward and 13 Jbeta reverse. The table came from immunoSEQ multiplex PCR; TCRdb's copy has only in-frame clones and leaves some out. Of approximately 170,000 clones listed, 78% are singletons. Material for sequencing was PBMCs. The receptors were gathered from a woman between 40 and 55 years old in good health and CMV-seropositive.

V usage is TRBV6-1 and J usage is TRBJ1-4; D uncertain. Trimming stripped 7 bases from V and 5 bases from J, with 14 bases between. The CDR3 runs to 14 residues. Germline V CDR1 and CDR2: MNHNS, SASEGT. CDR3 DNA: TGTGCCAGCACCCAATCGAACTGGAATGAAAAACTGTTTTTT. Its translation: CASTQSNWNEKLFF.

The rearrangement uses TRBV5-4 and TRBJ2-2; D is perhaps TRBD1 (5 bases). V was pared by 1 base and J by 7 bases, with 20 bases between. The CDR3 loop spans 17 amino acids. Germline V gene lookup returns CDR1 SGHNT and CDR2 YYREEE (reference sequence). The CDR3 loop reads CASSLFPPGFEGGELFF. The CDR3 DNA reads TGTGCCAGCAGCTTGTTTCCCCCAGGGTTTGAAGGCGGGGAGCTGTTTTTT.

The gene calls are TRBV11-2 and TRBJ2-7, with a tentative D call TRBD1 (6 bases). The ends were cut back, 1 base at V and 0 bases at J, with 10 bases in the middle. CDR1 is SGHAT, CDR2 FQNNGV, per germline. The CDR3 has 15 residues. CDR3 sequence reads: CASSLGWDISYEQYF. The CDR3 nucleotides read TGTGCCAGCAGCTTAGGTTGGGACATCTCCTACGAGCAGTACTTC.

The chain recombines TRBV7-9 with TRBJ2-2, with TRBD2 identical over 11 bases. The CDR3 covers 16 residues. Germline V gene data show CDR1 as SEHNR and CDR2 as FQNEAQ (reference sequence). V gave up 5 bases and J gave up 4 bases; unmatched junction bases: 6. This CDR3 is CASSHGTSGGTGELFF. The DNA of the CDR3 is TGTGCCAGCAGCCACGGGACTAGCGGTGGCACCGGGGAGCTGTTTTTT.

This clone is a singleton in its sample. The rearrangement joins TRBV6-1 to TRBJ1-1, with 9 bases that match TRBD1. The junction had 5 bases not matched to a gene; V was cut back by 8 bases and J by 4 bases. The CDR3 contains 13 residues. The germline V gene encodes CDR1 MNHNS and CDR2 SASEGT. CDR3: CASRDRAPTEAFF. The CDR3 DNA reads as TGTGCCAGCCGGGACAGGGCCCCCACTGAAGCTTTCTTT.

This chain joins TRBV4-3 and TRBJ1-2, with D unclear. The CDR3 length is 16 residues. The V end was cut by 0 bases, the J end by 8 bases, with 19 bases between. CDR1 LGHNA and CDR2 YSLEER come from the germline V gene. CDR3 residues: CASSQDRGGTHLGYTF. The CDR3 region has the DNA TGCGCCAGCAGCCAAGATCGGGGAGGAACCCATTTGGGCTACACCTTC.

The V call is TRBV28, the J call TRBJ1-2; D unclear. CDR1 is MDHEN, CDR2 SYDVKM, per germline. The V and J ends lost 2 bases and 0 bases respectively, with 13 bases between them. CDR3 length: 16 residues. CDR3 region: CASSLTRAPTNYGYTF. The CDR3 bases are TGTGCCAGCAGTTTAACGAGGGCCCCTACTAACTATGGCTACACCTTC.

The chain links TRBV15 to TRBJ2-3; the match to TRBD2 covers 12 bases. The CDR3 covers 16 residues. Unmatched junction bases numbered 8, after V lost 0 bases and J lost 10 bases. The germline V gene encodes CDR1 LNHNV and CDR2 YYDKDF (reference sequence). CDR3 amino acids: CATSRDPGTSGGPQYF. The CDR3 DNA is TGTGCCACCAGCAGAGATCCTGGAACTAGCGGGGGGCCGCAGTATTTT.

The chain employs TRBV7-2 and TRBJ2-2; D remains ambiguous. The germline V gene encodes CDR1 SGHTA and CDR2 FQGNSA. The CDR3 loop spans 13 amino acids. Trimming cost V 5 bases and J 1 base, with 5 bases left between them. CDR3 in amino acids: CASSAENTGELFF. For the CDR3, the DNA is TGTGCCAGCAGCGCGGAGAACACCGGGGAGCTGTTTTTT.

This clone has more than one count but fewer than ten. The chain employs TRBV20-1 and TRBJ1-2; TRBD1 aligns across 7 bases. The CDR3 totals 11 residues. The germline gives CDR1 DFQATT, CDR2 SNEGSKA (reference sequence). The CDR3 reads CSNDRVSGYTF. The CDR3 coding sequence is TGCAGCAATGACAGGGTCAGTGGGTACACCTTC.

V and J are TRBV5-8 and TRBJ1-3, with 7 nucleotides matching TRBD1. The CDR3 spans 15 residues. Germline V gives CDR1 SGHTS, CDR2 YDEGEE. Trimming removed 0 bases from V and 1 base from J; junction bases left unmatched: 1. Here the CDR3 reads CASSLVTGSGNTIYF. The CDR3 coding sequence is TGTGCCAGCAGCTTGGTGACAGGGTCTGGAAACACCATATATTTT.

The rearrangement joins TRBV19 to TRBJ1-1; a weak D match, TRBD1 (6 bases). The CDR3 runs to 15 residues. Trimming stripped 3 bases from V and 0 bases from J, with 11 bases between. Germline V CDR1 and CDR2: LNHDA, SQIVND (reference sequence). Here the CDR3 reads CASSIARGMNTEAFF. CDR3 in DNA: TGTGCCAGTAGTATCGCCAGGGGCATGAACACTGAAGCTTTCTTT.

V usage is TRBV9 and J usage is TRBJ2-7; 9 nucleotides agree with TRBD1. The CDR3 is made up of 16 amino acids. Germline CDR1 is SGDLS and CDR2 is YYNGEE. The V gene end was trimmed by 3 bases and the J gene end by 5 bases; junction bases not matched to a gene: 12. The CDR3 region is CASSAAAGQGRHEQYF. As DNA, the CDR3 is TGTGCCAGCAGCGCCGCTGCGGGACAGGGTCGCCACGAGCAGTACTTC. The full variable domain, rest sourced from reference TRBV9 and TRBJ2-7, is DSGVTQTPKHLITATGQRVTLRCSPRSGDLSVYWYQQSLDQGLQFLIQYYNGEERAKGNILERFSAQQFPDLHSELNLSSLELGDSALYFCASSAAAGQGRHEQYFGPGTRLTVT.

In the case of this clone: The junction differs from germline at one of its ends, possibly a read error. The rearrangement links TRBV7-9 to TRBJ2-1, with D maybe TRBD2 (6 bases). The CDR3 loop spans 16 amino acids. Germline V CDR1 and CDR2: SEHNR, FQNEAQ (reference sequence). CDR3 amino acids: CSSSPTLSGSYNEQFF. For the CDR3, the DNA is TGTTCCAGCAGCCCCACCTTGAGCGGGTCTTACAATGAGCAGTTCTTC.

Only one count was recorded for this clone. Additional DNA sequences in this sample encode the identical CDR3. The chain has TRBV6-1 and TRBJ2-2, with 8 bases aligning to TRBD1. The CDR3 runs 12 residues. The J segment lost 5 bases and the V segment lost 10 bases, leaving 3 bases of the junction unmatched. Per germline, CDR1 MNHNS and CDR2 SASEGT. The CDR3, as DNA: TGTGCCACAGGGGGCCGGACCGGGGAGCTGTTTTTT. Translated, it gives CATGGRTGELFF.

V and J are TRBV21-1 and TRBJ1-4; the D segment call TRBD1 is taken from the table without a DNA check. TRBV21-1 is shown as a pseudogene. The CDR3 loop spans 12 amino acids. This CDR3 is CASRGTDEKLFF. The DNA of the CDR3 is TGTGCCAGCAGGGGGACAGATGAAAAACTGTTTTTT.

The rearrangement uses TRBV15 and TRBJ2-1, with 10 bases identical to TRBD2. The CDR3 sequence is 15 residues long. CDR1 LNHNV and CDR2 YYDKDF come from the germline V gene (reference sequence). V lost 1 base to trimming and J lost 6 bases; unmatched junction nucleotides: 3. CDR3 in DNA: TGTGCCACCAGCAGAGGACTAGCGGGCGCCAATGAGCAGTTCTTC. Protein: CATSRGLAGANEQFF.

The chain links TRBV19 to TRBJ2-7, with D possibly TRBD2 on 7 matching bases. This CDR3 is built from 17 residues. V was clipped by 6 bases and J by 1 base, with 22 bases between them. The germline V gene encodes CDR1 LNHDA and CDR2 SQIVND (reference sequence). CDR3 protein: CASRPRGGAGVSYEQYF. For the CDR3, the DNA is TGTGCCAGTAGGCCCCGCGGGGGCGCCGGAGTATCCTACGAGCAGTACTTC. Looking up the rest from reference TRBV19 and TRBJ2-7 gives the full variable domain: DGGITQSPKYLFRKEGQNVTLSCEQNLNHDAMYWYRQDPGQGLRLIYYSQIVNDFQKGDIAEGYSVSREKKESFPLTVTSAQKNPTAFYLCASRPRGGAGVSYEQYFGPGTRLTVT.

The V and J genes are TRBV6-5 and TRBJ2-5, with 9 positions matching TRBD1. Trimming at V came to 2 bases and at J to 5 bases, leaving 9 bases not matched to a gene. Germline values: CDR1 MNHEY, CDR2 SVGAGI. This CDR3 is 16 amino acids long. CDR3 DNA: TGTGCCAGCAGTTACAACGGACAGGGGAGAGGGGAGACCCAGTACTTC. It yields the protein CASSYNGQGRGETQYF.

This clone showed up just once. The rearrangement uses TRBV7-2 and TRBJ2-4, with 9 bases matching TRBD2. The CDR3 totals 16 residues. CDR1 and CDR2 from the germline V gene are SGHTA and FQGNSA. Trimming cost V 5 bases and J 8 bases; bases outside gene matches: 13. CDR3 amino acids: CASSQVAGGWLDIQYF. The CDR3 coding sequence is TGTGCCAGCAGCCAGGTGGCGGGGGGGTGGTTGGACATTCAGTACTTC.

This chain joins TRBV7-6 and TRBJ1-1, with D possibly matching TRBD1 (6 bases). Germline V CDR1 and CDR2: SGHVS, FNYEAQ. CDR3 length: 14 residues. V gave up 1 base and J gave up 4 bases, with 10 bases separating them. The CDR3 nucleotides are TGTGCCAGCAGCTTAGAACAGGGAGCCACTGAAGCTTTCTTT. It codes for CASSLEQGATEAFF. The full variable domain, completed using reference TRBV7-6 and TRBJ1-1, is GAGVSQSPRYKVTKRGQDVALRCDPISGHVSLYWYRQALGQGPEFLTYFNYEAQQDKSGLPNDRFSAERPEGSISTLTIQRTEQRDSAMYRCASSLEQGATEAFFGQGTRLTVV.

The rearrangement uses TRBV27 and TRBJ1-4; no reliable D call. The CDR3 sequence is 14 residues long. Germline-derived CDR1 and CDR2 are MNHEY and SMNVEV (reference sequence). With 6 bases removed from V and 4 bases from J, the gap between germline ends came to 12 bases. CDR3 DNA: TGTGCCAGCAGCCCGAGGAGGGTTAATGAAAAACTGTTTTTT. It yields the protein CASSPRRVNEKLFF.

The chain links TRBV19 to TRBJ1-2, with 7 bases matching TRBD1. CDR1 and CDR2 (germline): LNHDA, SQIVND (reference sequence). Trimming at V came to 2 bases and at J to 4 bases, leaving 7 bases not matched to a gene. This CDR3 has 15 residues. CDR3 sequence: CASSITGQNFYGYTF. The CDR3, as DNA: TGTGCCAGTAGTATAACGGGACAGAATTTCTATGGCTACACCTTC.

The CDR3 protein is CASSPYADRSSNQPQHF. Here the CDR3 DNA reads TGCGCCAGCAGCCCCTACGCCGACAGGTCTAGCAATCAGCCCCAGCATTTT. This sequence joins TRBV4-1 and TRBJ1-5; tentatively, D is TRBD1 (6 bases). V was cut by 4 bases and J by 0 bases, with 16 bases left in between. CDR1 and CDR2 (germline): MGHRA, YSYEKL. CDR3 length: 17 residues.

DNA of the CDR3: TGTGCCAGCACCCTGGGACAGTTGGGAGCCCAGTACTTC. Translated: CASTLGQLGAQYF. This chain connects TRBV13 to TRBJ2-5; 7 nucleotides align to TRBD1. Per the germline V gene, CDR1 is PRHDT and CDR2 is FYEKMQ (reference sequence). The CDR3 runs to 13 residues. The junction had 11 bases not matched to a gene; V was cut back by 7 bases and J by 9 bases. Looking up the rest from reference TRBV13 and TRBJ2-5 gives the full variable domain: AAGVIQSPRHLIKEKRETATLKCYPIPRHDTVYWYQQGPGQDPQFLISFYEKMQSDKGSIPDRFSAQQFSDYHSELNMSSLELGDSALYFCASTLGQLGAQYFGPGTRLLVL.

V usage is TRBV6-1 and J usage is TRBJ1-2; the D gene is possibly TRBD1 (6 bases). The CDR3 runs to 13 residues. Trimming took off 5 bases at V and 7 bases at J, with 14 bases between the two ends. The V gene's germline CDR1 is MNHNS and CDR2 SASEGT. This chain's CDR3 is CASSHTGISGYTF. CDR3 coding DNA: TGTGCCAGCAGTCACACAGGGATTAGTGGCTACACCTTC.

The chain's CDR3 is CASSRQGSNTYEQYF. In DNA form, the CDR3 reads TGCGCCAGCAGCAGGCAGGGGAGCAACACCTACGAGCAGTACTTC. The chain uses TRBV5-1 and TRBJ2-7; possible D gene TRBD1, 6 bases. The V end lost 4 bases, the J end lost 2 bases, and 16 bases lay between the germline ends. The germline V gene has CDR1 SGHRS and CDR2 YFSETQ. There are 15 residues in the CDR3.

The chain has TRBV18 and TRBJ1-1; no reliable D call. The CDR3 extends over 11 amino acids. V shed 6 bases and J shed 10 bases, with 12 bases lying between them. CDR1 and CDR2 from the germline V gene are KGHSH and LQKENI. This chain's CDR3 is CASSRGVSAFF. The CDR3 DNA sequence: TGTGCCAGCTCCCGAGGCGTGTCAGCTTTCTTT.

The chain has TRBV2 and TRBJ1-2; no definite D call. CDR1 is SNHLY, CDR2 FYNNEI, per germline. V gave up 0 bases and J gave up 8 bases, with 13 bases separating them. The CDR3 loop spans 14 amino acids. The CDR3 is CASSEAYGFGGYTF. DNA for the CDR3: TGTGCCAGCAGTGAAGCGTACGGGTTTGGCGGCTACACCTTC.